This T cell receptor beta chain was retrieved from a study of PD-L1 blockade in urothelial cancer. About the study: Analysis of the blood was performed 3 weeks (second dose) and 6 weeks after treatment start.

Data came from immunoSEQ multiplex PCR; TCRdb stores just in-frame clones and leaves some out. The sample comprises about 74,000 clones, roughly 90% of which are singletons, and approximately 5% rests with the top ten. There are 15 residues in the CDR3. Germline V gene lookup returns CDR1 MNHEY and CDR2 SMNVEV (reference sequence). V lost 4 bases, J lost 4 bases, and 8 bases stayed unmatched. Stated time point: pretreatment peripheral blood. The chain links TRBV27 to TRBJ2-3; 7 bases fit TRBD1. The source is a man in his 70s with urothelial cancer. The material sequenced was PBMCs, taken around atezolizumab (anti-PD-L1) treatment. CDR3 residues: CASSSGDRVSDTQYF. The CDR3 DNA reads TGTGCCAGCAGTTCTGGTGACAGGGTCTCAGATACGCAGTATTTT.